One T cell receptor (delta chain) is described in this entry. Its antigen is unknown. Given a far larger clone just one base away, this is likely a sequencing read error. The same CDR3 is also encoded by other DNA sequences in this sample. The sample belongs to a study of gamma-delta chains in newborns, infants, children (dated by TCRdb to about 2019). Regarding the research as a whole: According to the study title, microbial exposure causes polyclonal expansion of innate gammadelta T cells right after birth. Right after human newborns were born, the researchers looked at the way microbial exposure shaped their populations of innate gammadelta T cells.

Sequencing used an Illumina MiSeq. Clonotypes were called again by TCRdb from the public reads via CATT, and duplicate nucleotide sequences were then merged into one entry. The sample yields about 3,500 delta-chain clones; roughly 0.6% were counted once. The leading ten clones occupy about 15% of the sample. The sequence was collected from a child who was a newborn, infant or young child, either healthy, febrile or measles-vaccinated (not recorded which). Sequenced: blood.

The CDR3 has the sequence CACDTLGDTLTAQLFF. The nucleotide sequence reads as follows: TGTGCCTGTGACACCCTGGGGGATACTTTGACAGCACAACTCTTCTTT. The V and J segments used are TRDV2 and TRDJ2, and TRDD3 matches 10 of the central bases. Reading the germline V gene gives CDR1 GEAIGNYY and CDR2 EKD. For this chain, trimming is 0 bases at the V end and 0 bases at the J end, and the number of junction bases without a gene match is 0. Taken from cysteine to phenylalanine, the CDR3 has 16 residues. CDR3 DNA only is kept here, 48 bases in frame from base 1.